These 21 T cell receptor beta chains share one sample of origin, sequenced in a study of blood T cell repertoires in COVID-19. Some clones are missing from TCRdb's copy, which holds only in-frame ones; the method was immunoSEQ multiplex PCR. The sample has about 51,000 clones; approximately 90% are singletons. Input material: peripheral blood. These receptors all come from a man between 45 and 60 years old with acute or convalescent COVID-19.

This clone has only a few counts. This chain joins TRBV7-2 and TRBJ1-5, with D perhaps matching TRBD1 (5 bases). The V gene's germline CDR1 is SGHTA and CDR2 FQGNSA. Trimming took 5 bases from V and 1 from J, leaving 18 bases between them. The CDR3 consists of 17 residues. In nucleotides, the CDR3 is TGTGCCAGCAGCCACAGGAGCCTGGGAGGGAGCAATCAGCCCCAGCATTTT. Its translation: CASSHRSLGGSNQPQHF.

The V call is TRBV2, the J call TRBJ2-6; maybe TRBD2 (6 bases). Germline V gene sequence: CDR1 SNHLY, CDR2 FYNNEI. The CDR3 has 15 residues. Trimming pared 6 bases from V and 0 bases from J, leaving 9 bases between. This CDR3 reads CASSGGFSGANVLTF. CDR3 sequence (DNA): TGTGCCAGCAGCGGGGGTTTCTCTGGGGCCAACGTCCTGACTTTC.

This sequence joins TRBV28 and TRBJ1-1; 7 nucleotides agree with TRBD1. The germline V gene has CDR1 MDHEN and CDR2 SYDVKM. V was clipped by 6 bases and J by 0 bases; unmatched bases: 13. The CDR3 runs 17 residues. The DNA of the CDR3 is TGTGCCAGCAGCCACAGACAGGGTACGGGGATGAACACTGAAGCTTTCTTT. Its protein is CASSHRQGTGMNTEAFF.

V and J are TRBV6-5 and TRBJ1-4; 7 nucleotides match TRBD1. The germline gives CDR1 MNHEY, CDR2 SVGAGI. The junction had 4 bases not matched to a gene; V was cut back by 6 bases and J by 6 bases. The CDR3 sequence is 13 residues long. The CDR3 DNA reads as TGTGCCAGCAGCCCAGACAGGGATGAAAAACTGTTTTTT. As protein: CASSPDRDEKLFF.

This clone was counted between two and nine times. The chain employs TRBV6-5 and TRBJ1-5; D ambiguous. Germline V gives CDR1 MNHEY, CDR2 SVGAGI. The CDR3 consists of 14 residues. The V end lost 10 bases, the J end lost 0 bases, and 13 bases lay between the germline ends. This CDR3 is CATGGVDSNQPQHF. The CDR3 DNA sequence: TGTGCCACGGGTGGCGTTGATAGCAATCAGCCCCAGCATTTT.

This clone was counted once. CDR3 sequence reads: CASSESGQGLRPQHF. CDR3 nucleotides: TGTGCCAGCAGTGAATCAGGACAGGGCCTTCGGCCCCAGCATTTT. The chain combines TRBV25-1 with TRBJ1-5; 8 bases are a match to TRBD1. The CDR3 loop spans 15 amino acids. The V segment lost 1 base and the J segment 9 bases; nucleotides outside the gene matches: 8. The germline gives CDR1 MGHDK, CDR2 SYGVNS.

V usage is TRBV4-2 and J usage is TRBJ2-1, with TRBD2 as a possible D gene (5 bases). Germline CDR1 reads LGHNA; CDR2 reads YNFKEQ. V was clipped by 0 bases and J by 8 bases, with 8 bases between them. The CDR3 is 13 amino acids. CDR3 region: CASSQDRRDEQFF. The CDR3 region has the DNA TGTGCCAGCAGCCAAGATCGGCGGGATGAGCAGTTCTTC.

The CDR3 is CASSVLLGGSHNEQFF. The CDR3 DNA sequence: TGTGCCAGTAGTGTCCTCCTAGGGGGTTCGCACAATGAGCAGTTCTTC. V usage is TRBV19 and J usage is TRBJ2-1; TRBD1 is a possible D gene (6 bases). The V and J ends lost 5 bases and 5 bases respectively, with 19 bases between them. The CDR3 extends over 16 amino acids. The germline CDR1 and CDR2 sequences are LNHDA and SQIVND (reference sequence).

V and J are TRBV25-1 and TRBJ1-2; D may be TRBD1 (6 bases). V lost 4 bases, J lost 6 bases, and 12 bases lay in between. Germline CDR1 reads MGHDK; CDR2 reads SYGVNS. CDR3 size: 13 residues. CDR3 bases: TGTGCCAGCAGTGGTCCTGGACAGCATGGCTACACCTTC. It encodes CASSGPGQHGYTF.

This clone occurred once. This chain links TRBV30 with TRBJ1-2; 11 bases are a match to TRBD1. Germline V gene sequence: CDR1 GTSNPN, CDR2 SVGIG (reference sequence). V dropped 2 bases and J dropped 8; count of bases not matched to a gene: 7. The CDR3 is made up of 14 amino acids. The CDR3 protein is CAWSPQGQGVGYTF. CDR3 coding DNA: TGTGCCTGGAGTCCGCAGGGACAGGGGGTAGGCTACACCTTC.

The gene calls are TRBV6-1 and TRBJ2-1; TRBD1 matches 7 bases. Germline V gene lookup returns CDR1 MNHNS and CDR2 SASEGT. The CDR3 runs 16 residues. V was pared by 3 bases and J by 4 bases, with 9 bases of the junction left unmatched. CDR3 sequence: CASSDLPGQRYNEQFF. Here the CDR3 DNA reads TGTGCCAGCAGTGATCTACCGGGACAGAGATACAATGAGCAGTTCTTC.

The chain links TRBV21-1 to TRBJ1-2; whether TRBD1, the table's D call, matches the DNA was not checked. TRBV21-1 is described as a pseudogene. The CDR3 loop spans 13 amino acids. The CDR3 nucleotides read TGTGCCAGCAGCAAAGTCAGGGGCTATGGCTACACCTTC. This codes for CASSKVRGYGYTF.

The J gene is TRBJ1-5, the V gene TRBV19; D might be TRBD1 (5 bases). CDR1 and CDR2 from the germline V gene are LNHDA and SQIVND (reference sequence). This CDR3 has 14 amino acids. Trimming removed 4 bases from V and 1 base from J, with 8 bases in between. The CDR3: CASSTRTSNQPQHF. In DNA, the CDR3 is TGTGCCAGTAGTACCCGGACAAGCAATCAGCCCCAGCATTTT.

This sequence joins TRBV10-2 and TRBJ2-2; no definite D call. CDR1 and CDR2 (germline): WSHSY, SAAADI. The CDR3 contains 15 residues. Trimming removed 4 bases at V and 4 bases at J, with 13 bases between. CDR3 nucleotide sequence: TGCGCCAGCAGTGTGGCAGGCCGCGCCACCGGGGAGCTGTTTTTT. Residues: CASSVAGRATGELFF.

The chain recombines TRBV20-1 with TRBJ1-1; D is unresolved. This CDR3 spans 11 amino acids. V lost 6 bases and J lost 2, with 7 bases in between. The germline V gene encodes CDR1 DFQATT and CDR2 SNEGSKA (reference sequence). The CDR3 DNA sequence: TGCAGTGCCCCAACTAACACTGAAGCTTTCTTT. Its protein product is CSAPTNTEAFF.

DNA for the CDR3: TGTGCCACCAGCCCAACAGGGGGACTCTCCCAGCATTTT. This gives the protein CATSPTGGLSQHF. The genes are TRBV24-1 and TRBJ1-5; 8 nucleotides agree with TRBD1. V lost 7 bases and J lost 11; bases outside the gene matches: 9. Germline loops: CDR1 KGHDR, CDR2 SFDVKD. There are 13 residues in the CDR3.

This clone was observed once. The rearrangement joins TRBV7-2 to TRBJ2-7; possible D gene TRBD1, 6 bases. Per the germline V gene, CDR1 is SGHTA and CDR2 is FQGNSA. The V end was cut by 4 bases, the J end by 2 bases, with 9 bases between. This CDR3 contains 13 residues. In DNA, the CDR3 is TGTGCCAGCAGCTCACAGGGTCCCTACGAGCAGTACTTC. This encodes CASSSQGPYEQYF.

The gene calls are TRBV2 and TRBJ1-1, with a tentative D call TRBD1 (6 bases). There are 14 residues in the CDR3. Trimming removed 8 bases from V and 1 base from J, with 14 bases in between. Germline CDR1 reads SNHLY; CDR2 reads FYNNEI. CDR3 protein: CASSDRPRNTEAFF. The CDR3 DNA is TGTGCCAGCTCCGACAGGCCGAGGAACACTGAAGCTTTCTTT.

The chain is built from TRBV18 and TRBJ1-1, with 7 bases matching TRBD1. The length of the CDR3 is 15 residues. Germline CDR1 reads KGHSH; CDR2 reads LQKENI. The ends lost 3 bases at V and 3 bases at J; junction bases unmatched: 7. In nucleotides, the CDR3 is TGTGCCAGCTCACCGGCGACAGGGCGGGACACTGAAGCTTTCTTT. It codes for CASSPATGRDTEAFF.

V is TRBV6-5 and J is TRBJ2-3, with 7 bases that match TRBD1. Unmatched junction bases numbered 5, after V lost 5 bases and J lost 3 bases. The CDR3 is 14 residues long. Germline V gene sequence: CDR1 MNHEY, CDR2 SVGAGI. The CDR3 spells CASSLEDRTDTQYF. The CDR3 coding sequence is TGTGCCAGCAGTCTAGAGGACAGGACAGATACGCAGTATTTT.

The chain is built from TRBV5-1 and TRBJ2-7; 9 bases match TRBD1. V trimming: 4 bases; J trimming: 6 bases; junction bases outside the gene matches: 8. CDR3 size: 14 residues. In germline, CDR1 is SGHRS, CDR2 YFSETQ. For the CDR3, the DNA is TGCGCCAGCAGCACCCGGGACAGGGCAGGCGAGCAGTACTTC. It is translated as CASSTRDRAGEQYF.